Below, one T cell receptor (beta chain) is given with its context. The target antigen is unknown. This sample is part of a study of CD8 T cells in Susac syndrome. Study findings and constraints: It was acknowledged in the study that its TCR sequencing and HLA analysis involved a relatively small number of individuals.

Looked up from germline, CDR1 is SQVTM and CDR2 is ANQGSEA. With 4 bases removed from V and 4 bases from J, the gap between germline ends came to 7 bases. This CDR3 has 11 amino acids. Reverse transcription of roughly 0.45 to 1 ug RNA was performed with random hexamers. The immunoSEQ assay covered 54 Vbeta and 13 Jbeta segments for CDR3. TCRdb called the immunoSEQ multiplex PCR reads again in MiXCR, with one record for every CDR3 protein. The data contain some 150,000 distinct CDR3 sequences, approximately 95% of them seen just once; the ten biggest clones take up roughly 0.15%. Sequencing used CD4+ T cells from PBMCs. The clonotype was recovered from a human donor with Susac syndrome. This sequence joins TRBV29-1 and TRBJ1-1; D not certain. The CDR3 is CSVVGGTEAFF. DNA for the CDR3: TGCAGCGTTGTTGGAGGCACTGAAGCTTTCTTT.